This T cell receptor (beta chain) was captured in a study of identical twins. This clonotype was counted between two and nine times. Its antigen is currently unknown. Study-level results: The models systematically underestimated how much out-of-frame TCR alpha was shared in monozygotic twins. Whereas memory repertoires showed no such difference, abundant cord blood beta clonotypes carried fewer insertions. The conclusions drew on cross-sectional statistical analysis instead of tracking the same donors.

The CDR3 consists of 15 residues. Germline-derived CDR1 and CDR2 are SGHDT and YYEEEE. V dropped 1 base and J dropped 3; count of bases not matched to a gene: 3. TCRdb re-derived calls from the 5' RACE reads in MiXCR, one entry per CDR3 protein. Here the sample spans roughly 200,000 distinct CDR3 sequences, 7.5% being singletons. These records were also assigned to another study, of yellow fever vaccine responses in identical twins. From that second work: Vaccine-induced T cell responses in twins were reportedly observed to appear partly convergent, partly personalized.

The sample comprised memory (CD45RO+) T cells sorted from blood. The V call is TRBV5-6, the J call TRBJ2-3, with 9 bases that match TRBD1. The TCR sequence derives from a woman aged 18-29 years in good health. Here the CDR3 DNA reads TGTGCCAGCAGCTTGAACAGGGGGCATACAGATACGCAGTATTTT. Translated: CASSLNRGHTDTQYF.